The clone carrying this T cell receptor beta chain showed up many times. Its specificity is not known. CDR1 and CDR2 from the germline V gene are ENHRY and SYGVKD. This CDR3 is built from 17 residues. The V and J ends lost 4 bases and 1 base respectively, with 18 bases between them. The entry originates in a study of CD8 T cells in ankylosing spondylitis. Broader study findings: Reported data indicate significant enrichment of disease-linked clones within matched ankylosing spondylitis synovial fluid. Earlier work had already found some motif variants in reactive arthritis synovial fluid and blood. What appeared characteristic of ankylosing spondylitis blood was a TCR beta motif of several highly homologous variants.

Quantitative 5'-RACE with molecular barcodes was used to make the TCR beta libraries. TCRdb called the 5' RACE reads again in MiXCR, with one record for every CDR3 protein. The data contain some 220,000 distinct CDR3 sequences, 6% to 8.5% of them singletons. The chain has TRBV10-3 and TRBJ2-3, with a weak D call TRBD1 (6 bases). Sequenced input: blood, either unsorted or a sorted T cell fraction (not recorded which). The sequence came from a male donor with ankylosing spondylitis. In DNA, the CDR3 is TGTGCCATCAGTGTAGAATTGGGGACATATGGCACAGATACGCAGTATTTT. This sequence encodes CAISVELGTYGTDTQYF.